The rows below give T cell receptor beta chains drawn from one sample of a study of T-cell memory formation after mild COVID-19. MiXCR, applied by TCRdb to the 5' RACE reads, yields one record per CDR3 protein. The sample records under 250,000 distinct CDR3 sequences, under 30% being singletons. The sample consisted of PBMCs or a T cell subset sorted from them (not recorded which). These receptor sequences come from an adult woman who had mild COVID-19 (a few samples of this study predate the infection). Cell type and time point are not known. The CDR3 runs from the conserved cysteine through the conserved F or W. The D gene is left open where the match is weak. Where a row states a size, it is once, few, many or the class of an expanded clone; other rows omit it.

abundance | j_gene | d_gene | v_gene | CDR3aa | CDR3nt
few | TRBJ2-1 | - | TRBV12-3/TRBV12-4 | CASSSTRSGQFF | TGTGCCAGCAGTTCCACTAGGTCGGGGCAGTTCTTC
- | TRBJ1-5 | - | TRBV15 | CATSAGITNQPQHF | TGTGCCACCAGCGCTGGGATTACTAATCAGCCCCAGCATTTT
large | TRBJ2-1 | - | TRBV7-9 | CASSLLGAEQFF | TGTGCCAGCAGCCTCCTAGGAGCCGAGCAGTTCTTC
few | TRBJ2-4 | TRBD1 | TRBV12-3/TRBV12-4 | CASSPYPGTGSSKNIQYF | TGTGCCAGCAGTCCGTACCCCGGGACAGGAAGCTCCAAAAACATTCAGTACTTC
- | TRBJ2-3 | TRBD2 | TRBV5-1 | CASSLAGAGADTQYF | TGCGCCAGCAGCTTGGCCGGGGCGGGGGCAGATACGCAGTATTTT
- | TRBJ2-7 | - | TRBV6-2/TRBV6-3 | CASSDPGPTSYEQYF | TGTGCCAGCAGTGACCCCGGGCCAACTTCCTACGAGCAGTACTTC
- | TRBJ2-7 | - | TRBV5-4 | CASSLAITGEQYF | TGTGCCAGCAGCTTGGCCATTACAGGAGAGCAGTACTTC
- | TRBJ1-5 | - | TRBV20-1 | CSAREGAAYSNQPQHF | TGCAGTGCTAGAGAGGGGGCGGCGTATAGCAATCAGCCCCAGCATTTT
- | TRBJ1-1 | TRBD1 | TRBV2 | CASRVPATGGTEAFF | TGTGCCAGCAGGGTCCCCGCGACAGGGGGGACTGAAGCTTTCTTT
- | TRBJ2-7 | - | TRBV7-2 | CASSRTVGPYEQYF | TGTGCCAGCAGCCGCACCGTGGGACCCTACGAGCAGTACTTC
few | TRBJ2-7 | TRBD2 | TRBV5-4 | CASSLAPGGVNEQYF | TGTGCCAGCAGCTTGGCCCCCGGGGGGGTAAACGAGCAGTACTTC
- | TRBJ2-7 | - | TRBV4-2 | CASSQLNRGGQGYEQYF | TGTGCCAGCAGCCAATTAAATAGGGGGGGCCAAGGCTACGAGCAGTACTTC
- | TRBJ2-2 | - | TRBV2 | CASRNRVWNTGELFF | TGTGCCAGCAGGAACAGGGTGTGGAACACCGGGGAGCTGTTTTTT
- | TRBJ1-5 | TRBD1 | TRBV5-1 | CASSPGTAESNQPQHF | TGCGCCAGCAGCCCGGGGACAGCAGAGAGCAATCAGCCCCAGCATTTT
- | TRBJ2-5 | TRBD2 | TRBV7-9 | CASSSLAGGPGETQYF | TGTGCCAGCAGCTCCTTAGCGGGAGGGCCGGGAGAGACCCAGTACTTC
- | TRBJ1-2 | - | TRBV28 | CASTSRQGNYGYTF | TGTGCCAGCACTTCTCGTCAGGGGAACTATGGCTACACCTTC
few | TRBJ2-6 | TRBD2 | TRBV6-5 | CASSYGPGGPSFSGANVLTF | TGTGCCAGCAGTTACGGTCCGGGGGGACCCTCCTTCTCTGGGGCCAACGTCCTGACTTTC
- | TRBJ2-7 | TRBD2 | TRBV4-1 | CASSQEAGGGSYEQYF | TGCGCCAGCAGCCAAGAGGCCGGGGGGGGCTCCTACGAGCAGTACTTC
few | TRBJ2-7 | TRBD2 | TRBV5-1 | CASSLDGGGAYEQYF | TGCGCCAGCAGCTTGGATGGCGGGGGGGCCTACGAGCAGTACTTC
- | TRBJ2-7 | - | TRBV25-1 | CASSTRVGGGNYEQYF | TGTGCCAGCAGTACCCGCGTAGGGGGCGGGAACTACGAGCAGTACTTC
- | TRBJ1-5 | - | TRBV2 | CASRRTGNQPQHF | TGTGCCAGCAGAAGGACCGGCAATCAGCCCCAGCATTTT
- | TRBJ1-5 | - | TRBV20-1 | CSAARGEPAQHF | TGCAGTGCTGCCCGGGGGGAGCCGGCCCAGCATTTT
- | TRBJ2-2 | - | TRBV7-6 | CASSLRDGELFF | TGTGCCAGCAGCTTACGGGACGGGGAGCTGTTTTTT
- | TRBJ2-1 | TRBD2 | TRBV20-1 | CSARDRRAGVYNEQFF | TGCAGTGCTAGAGATAGGCGAGCGGGAGTCTACAATGAGCAGTTCTTC
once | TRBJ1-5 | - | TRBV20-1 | CSAREEGGYSNQPQHF | TGCAGTGCTAGAGAGGAGGGGGGCTATAGCAATCAGCCCCAGCATTTT
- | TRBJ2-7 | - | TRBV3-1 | CASSQGATYEQYF | TGTGCCAGCAGCCAAGGGGCCACCTACGAGCAGTACTTC
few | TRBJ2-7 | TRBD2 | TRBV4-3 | CASSQGTSQFYEQYF | TGCGCCAGCAGCCAAGGGACTAGCCAATTCTACGAGCAGTACTTC
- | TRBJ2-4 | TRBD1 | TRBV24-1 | CATSDLDRNIQYF | TGTGCCACCAGTGACCTGGACAGGAACATTCAGTACTTC
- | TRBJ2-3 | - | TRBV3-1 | CASSRGTTPPTDTQYF | TGTGCCAGCAGCCGTGGCACTACCCCGCCCACAGATACGCAGTATTTT
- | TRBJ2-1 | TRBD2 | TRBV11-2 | CASRQGLAGGYNEQFF | TGTGCCAGCAGACAAGGACTAGCGGGGGGGTACAATGAGCAGTTCTTC
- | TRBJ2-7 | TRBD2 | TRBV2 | CASRKRESSYEQYF | TGTGCCAGCCGAAAGCGGGAGAGCTCCTACGAGCAGTACTTC
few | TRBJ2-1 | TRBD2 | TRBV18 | CASSPPASGGEQFF | TGTGCCAGCTCACCACCGGCTAGCGGAGGGGAGCAGTTCTTC
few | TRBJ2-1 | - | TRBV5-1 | CASSFSQEQFF | TGCGCCAGCAGCTTTTCCCAGGAGCAGTTCTTC
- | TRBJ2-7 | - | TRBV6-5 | CASSRQDSYEQYF | TGTGCCAGCAGCCGCCAGGATTCCTACGAGCAGTACTTC
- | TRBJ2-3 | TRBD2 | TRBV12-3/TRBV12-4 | CASSPSGGSDTQYF | TGTGCCAGCAGTCCTAGCGGGGGGTCAGATACGCAGTATTTT
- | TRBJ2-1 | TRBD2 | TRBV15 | CATSNLAGSYNEQFF | TGTGCCACCAGCAACCTAGCGGGCTCCTACAATGAGCAGTTCTTC
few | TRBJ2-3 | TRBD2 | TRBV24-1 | CATSDFDNSGDKDTQYF | TGTGCCACCAGTGATTTCGATAATAGCGGGGATAAAGATACGCAGTATTTT
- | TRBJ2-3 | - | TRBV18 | CASSPMASGTDTQYF | TGTGCCAGCTCACCAATGGCTAGCGGCACAGATACGCAGTATTTT
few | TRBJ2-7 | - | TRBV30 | CAWRSYSYEQYF | TGTGCCTGGAGGTCCTACAGTTACGAGCAGTACTTC
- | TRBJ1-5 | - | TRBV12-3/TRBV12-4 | CASSQTVYSNQPQHF | TGTGCCAGCAGTCAGACAGTTTATAGCAATCAGCCCCAGCATTTT
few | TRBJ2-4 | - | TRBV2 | CASRPNPGGKNIQYF | TGTGCCAGCAGACCCAACCCTGGGGGTAAAAACATTCAGTACTTC
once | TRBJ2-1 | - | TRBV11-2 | CASSSRVSGNEQFF | TGTGCCAGCAGCTCCAGGGTGTCCGGCAATGAGCAGTTCTTC
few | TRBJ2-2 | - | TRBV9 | CASSPRSPSPFTGELFF | TGTGCCAGCAGCCCCCGGAGCCCTTCACCATTCACCGGGGAGCTGTTTTTT
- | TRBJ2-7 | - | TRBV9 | CASSAGTSSAYEQYF | TGTGCCAGCAGCGCCGGAACTAGCAGCGCCTACGAGCAGTACTTC
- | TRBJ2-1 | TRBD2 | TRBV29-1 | CSGFPGGVRYNEQFF | TGCAGCGGGTTCCCGGGAGGAGTACGATACAATGAGCAGTTCTTC
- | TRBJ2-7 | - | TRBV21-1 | CASSSPLEGGANEQYF | TGTGCCAGCAGCAGTCCTTTAGAAGGGGGTGCCAACGAGCAGTACTTC
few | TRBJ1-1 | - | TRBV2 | CASSGQPPNTEAFF | TGTGCCAGCAGTGGACAGCCACCGAACACTGAAGCTTTCTTT
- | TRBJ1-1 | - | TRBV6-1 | CASSERPDLEAFF | TGTGCCAGCAGTGAACGACCAGATTTGGAAGCTTTCTTT
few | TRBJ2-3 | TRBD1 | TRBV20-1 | CSARKDRISTDTQYF | TGCAGTGCACGAAAGGACAGGATTAGCACAGATACGCAGTATTTT
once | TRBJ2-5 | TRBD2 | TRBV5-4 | CASSSKREGRETQYF | TGTGCCAGCAGCTCAAAGCGGGAGGGGCGAGAGACCCAGTACTTC
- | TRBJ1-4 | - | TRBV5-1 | CASSLTGQSTNEKLFF | TGCGCCAGCAGCCTAACCGGACAGTCAACTAATGAAAAACTGTTTTTT
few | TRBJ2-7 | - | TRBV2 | CASAPGTTYEQYF | TGTGCCAGCGCCCCCGGGACAACATACGAGCAGTACTTC
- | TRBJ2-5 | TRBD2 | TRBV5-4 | CASSLGLAGPPGETQYF | TGTGCCAGCAGCCTAGGACTAGCGGGTCCCCCGGGGGAGACCCAGTACTTC
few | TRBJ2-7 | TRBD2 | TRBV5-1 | CASSSAGGYEQYF | TGCGCCAGCAGCTCAGCGGGGGGATACGAGCAGTACTTC
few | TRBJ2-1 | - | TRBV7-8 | CASSLEARRRNEQFF | TGTGCCAGCAGCTTAGAGGCTAGGAGGCGCAATGAGCAGTTCTTC
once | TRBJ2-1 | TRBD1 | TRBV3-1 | CASSQAGQGSHNEQFF | TGTGCCAGCAGCCAAGCAGGACAGGGCTCCCACAATGAGCAGTTCTTC
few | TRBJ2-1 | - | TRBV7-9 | CASSGVKRASSYNEQFF | TGTGCCAGCAGCGGCGTGAAAAGGGCTTCTTCCTACAATGAGCAGTTCTTC